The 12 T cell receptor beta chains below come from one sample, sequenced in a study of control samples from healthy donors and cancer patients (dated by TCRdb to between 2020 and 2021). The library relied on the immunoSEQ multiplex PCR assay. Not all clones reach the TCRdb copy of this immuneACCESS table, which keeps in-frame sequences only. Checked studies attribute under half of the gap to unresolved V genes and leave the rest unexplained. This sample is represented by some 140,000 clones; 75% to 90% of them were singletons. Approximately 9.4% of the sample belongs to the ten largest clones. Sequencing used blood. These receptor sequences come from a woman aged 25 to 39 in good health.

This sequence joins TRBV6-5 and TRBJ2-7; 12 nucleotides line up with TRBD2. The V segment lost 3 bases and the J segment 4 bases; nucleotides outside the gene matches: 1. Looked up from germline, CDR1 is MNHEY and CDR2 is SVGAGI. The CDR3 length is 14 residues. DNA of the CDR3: TGTGCCAGCAGTTATGGGACTAGCGGGTACGAGCAGTACTTC. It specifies CASSYGTSGYEQYF.

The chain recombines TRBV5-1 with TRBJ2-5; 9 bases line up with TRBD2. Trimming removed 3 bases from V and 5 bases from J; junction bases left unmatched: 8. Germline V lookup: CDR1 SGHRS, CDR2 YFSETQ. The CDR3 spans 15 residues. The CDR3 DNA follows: TGCGCCAGCAGCTCGACTAGCGGAGAGGGGGAGACCCAGTACTTC. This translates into CASSSTSGEGETQYF. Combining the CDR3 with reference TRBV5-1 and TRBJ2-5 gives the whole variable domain KAGVTQTPRYLIKTRGQQVTLSCSPISGHRSVSWYQQTPGQGLQFLFEYFSETQRNKGNFPGRFSGRQFSNSRSEMNVSTLELGDSALYLCASSSTSGEGETQYFGPGTRLLVL.

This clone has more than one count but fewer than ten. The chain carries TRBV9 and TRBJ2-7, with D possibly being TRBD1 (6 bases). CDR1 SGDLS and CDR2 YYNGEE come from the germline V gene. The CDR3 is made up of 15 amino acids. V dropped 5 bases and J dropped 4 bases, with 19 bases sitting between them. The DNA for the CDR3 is TGTGCCAGCAGTCCGAGGGCAGGGGATAGATACGAGCAGTACTTC. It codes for CASSPRAGDRYEQYF.

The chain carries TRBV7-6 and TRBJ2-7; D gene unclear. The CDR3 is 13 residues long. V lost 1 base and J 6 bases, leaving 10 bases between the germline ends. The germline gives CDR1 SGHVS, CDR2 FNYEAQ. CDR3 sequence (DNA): TGTGCCAGCAGCTTAGTCGGGTCAGGCGAGCAGTACTTC. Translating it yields CASSLVGSGEQYF.

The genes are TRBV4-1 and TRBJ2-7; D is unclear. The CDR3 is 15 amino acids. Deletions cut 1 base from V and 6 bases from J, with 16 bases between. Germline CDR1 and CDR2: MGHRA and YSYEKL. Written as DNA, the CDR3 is TGCGCCAGCAGCCAAGGGGCGCCCAGTCTAAGCGAGCAGTACTTC. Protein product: CASSQGAPSLSEQYF.

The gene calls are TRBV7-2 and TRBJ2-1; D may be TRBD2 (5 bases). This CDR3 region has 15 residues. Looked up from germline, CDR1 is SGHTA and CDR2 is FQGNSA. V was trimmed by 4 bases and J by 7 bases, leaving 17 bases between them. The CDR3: CASSWQLASGNEQFF. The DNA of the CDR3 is TGTGCCAGCAGCTGGCAGTTGGCCTCGGGAAATGAGCAGTTCTTC.

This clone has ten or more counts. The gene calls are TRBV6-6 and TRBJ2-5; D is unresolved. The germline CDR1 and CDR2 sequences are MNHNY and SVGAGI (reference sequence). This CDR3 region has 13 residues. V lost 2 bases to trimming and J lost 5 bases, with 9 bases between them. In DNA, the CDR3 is TGTGCCAGCAGTTACCAGGAGAAGGAGACCCAGTACTTC. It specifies CASSYQEKETQYF.

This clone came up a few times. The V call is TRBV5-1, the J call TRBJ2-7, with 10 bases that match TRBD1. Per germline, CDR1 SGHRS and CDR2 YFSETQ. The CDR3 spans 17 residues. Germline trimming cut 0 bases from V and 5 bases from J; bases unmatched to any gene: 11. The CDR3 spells CASSLEALGQGSHEQYF. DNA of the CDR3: TGCGCCAGCAGCTTGGAAGCTTTGGGACAGGGGTCCCACGAGCAGTACTTC.

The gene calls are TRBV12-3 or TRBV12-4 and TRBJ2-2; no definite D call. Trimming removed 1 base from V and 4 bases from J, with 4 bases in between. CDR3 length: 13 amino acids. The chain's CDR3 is CASSLGGTGELFF. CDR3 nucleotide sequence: TGTGCCAGCAGTTTAGGAGGCACCGGGGAGCTGTTTTTT.

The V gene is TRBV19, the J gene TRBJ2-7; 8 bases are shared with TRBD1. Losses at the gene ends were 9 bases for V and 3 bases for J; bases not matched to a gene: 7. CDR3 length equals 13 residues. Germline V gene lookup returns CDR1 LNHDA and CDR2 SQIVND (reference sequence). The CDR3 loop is CASIGQGSYEQYF. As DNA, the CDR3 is TGTGCCAGCATCGGACAGGGTAGCTACGAGCAGTACTTC.

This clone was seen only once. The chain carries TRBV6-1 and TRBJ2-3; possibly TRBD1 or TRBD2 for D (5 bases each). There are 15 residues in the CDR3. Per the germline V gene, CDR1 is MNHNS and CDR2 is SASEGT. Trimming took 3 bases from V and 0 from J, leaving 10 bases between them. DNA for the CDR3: TGTGCCAGCAGTGAGCCGGGACGGAGCACAGATACGCAGTATTTT. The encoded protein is CASSEPGRSTDTQYF.

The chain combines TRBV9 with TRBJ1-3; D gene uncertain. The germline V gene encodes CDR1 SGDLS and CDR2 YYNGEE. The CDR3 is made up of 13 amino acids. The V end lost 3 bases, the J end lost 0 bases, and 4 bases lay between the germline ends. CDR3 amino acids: CASSALSGNTIYF. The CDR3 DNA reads TGTGCCAGCAGCGCCCTCTCTGGAAACACCATATATTTT.